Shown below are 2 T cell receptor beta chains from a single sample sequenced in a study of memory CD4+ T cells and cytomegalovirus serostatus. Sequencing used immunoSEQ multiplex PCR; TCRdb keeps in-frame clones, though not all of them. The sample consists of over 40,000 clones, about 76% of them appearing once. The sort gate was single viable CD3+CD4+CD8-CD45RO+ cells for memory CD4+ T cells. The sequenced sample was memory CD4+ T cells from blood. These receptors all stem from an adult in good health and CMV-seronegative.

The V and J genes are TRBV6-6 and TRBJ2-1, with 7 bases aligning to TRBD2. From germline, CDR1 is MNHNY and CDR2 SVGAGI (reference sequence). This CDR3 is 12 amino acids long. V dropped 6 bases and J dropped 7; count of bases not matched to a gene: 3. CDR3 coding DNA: TGTGCCAGCAGAGGCGGGGGAAATGAGCAGTTCTTC. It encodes CASRGGGNEQFF.

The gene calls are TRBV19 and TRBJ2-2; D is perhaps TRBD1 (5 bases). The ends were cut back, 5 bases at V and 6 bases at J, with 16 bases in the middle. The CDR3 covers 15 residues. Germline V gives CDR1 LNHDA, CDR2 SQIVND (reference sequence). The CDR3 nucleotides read TGTGCCAGTAGTTTAAAAACTTCAGGGTCCGGGGAGCTGTTTTTT. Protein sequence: CASSLKTSGSGELFF.